Given below is one T cell receptor (beta chain) in context. Antigen: not known. This specimen belongs to a study of T-cell memory formation after mild COVID-19. Study results and limitations: CM and EM subsets held most contracting CD4+ clones; EMRA held CD8+ ones.

One entry per CDR3 protein, called by TCRdb with MiXCR from the 5' RACE reads. Of about 320,000 distinct CDR3 sequences listed, approximately 15% were seen once; the top ten hold roughly 21%. The CDR3 totals 13 residues. With 3 bases removed from V and 2 bases from J, the gap between germline ends came to 8 bases. Germline V gives CDR1 SEHNR, CDR2 FQNEAQ (reference sequence). This clonotype was obtained from a man between 18 and 35 years old who had mild COVID-19 (a few samples of this study predate the infection). Cell type and time point are not known. Sequenced: PBMCs or a T cell subset sorted from them (not recorded which). J is TRBJ2-7 and V is TRBV7-9; no clear D gene. This CDR3 is CASSFDGTYEQYF. CDR3 in DNA: TGTGCCAGCAGCTTCGACGGAACCTACGAGCAGTACTTC.